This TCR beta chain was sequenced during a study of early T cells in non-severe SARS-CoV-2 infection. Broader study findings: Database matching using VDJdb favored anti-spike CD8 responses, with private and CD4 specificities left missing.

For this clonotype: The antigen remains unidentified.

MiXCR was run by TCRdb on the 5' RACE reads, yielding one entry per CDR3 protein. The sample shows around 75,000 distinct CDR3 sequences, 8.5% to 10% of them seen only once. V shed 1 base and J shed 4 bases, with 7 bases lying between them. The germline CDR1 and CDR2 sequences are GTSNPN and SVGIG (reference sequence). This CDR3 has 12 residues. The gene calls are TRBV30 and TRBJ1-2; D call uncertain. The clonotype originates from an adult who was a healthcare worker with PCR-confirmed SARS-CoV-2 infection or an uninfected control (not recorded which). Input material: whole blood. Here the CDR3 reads CAWSGGSYGYTF. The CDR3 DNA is TGTGCCTGGAGTGGTGGTAGCTATGGCTACACCTTC.